Sequencing of this TCR beta chain was carried out in a study of T-cell reconstitution after alpha-beta-depleted transplantation in children. The CDR3 is made up of 18 amino acids. On this clonotype itself: No antigen is known for it.

The TCRbeta library incorporated unique molecular identifiers. One entry per CDR3 protein, called by TCRdb with MiXCR from the PCR reads. The data show 45,000 or so distinct CDR3 sequences, about 50% seen once. Study conclusions and caveats: T-cell numbers and diversity one year post-transplant derived largely from freshly generated T cells.

The V gene is TRBV21-1, the J gene TRBJ2-3; the listed D gene, TRBD1, was not tested against the DNA. TRBV21-1 counts as a pseudogene. The origin of this receptor is a boy less than two years old with SCID, due to receive a stem cell transplant. The starting material was peripheral blood, obtained before TCRalphabeta/CD19-depleted stem cell transplant. The CDR3 coding sequence is TGTGCCAGCTATCTGGGGGGGGCCTTACCAGTTCGCACAGATACGCAGTATTTT. Protein sequence: CASYLGGALPVRTDTQYF.